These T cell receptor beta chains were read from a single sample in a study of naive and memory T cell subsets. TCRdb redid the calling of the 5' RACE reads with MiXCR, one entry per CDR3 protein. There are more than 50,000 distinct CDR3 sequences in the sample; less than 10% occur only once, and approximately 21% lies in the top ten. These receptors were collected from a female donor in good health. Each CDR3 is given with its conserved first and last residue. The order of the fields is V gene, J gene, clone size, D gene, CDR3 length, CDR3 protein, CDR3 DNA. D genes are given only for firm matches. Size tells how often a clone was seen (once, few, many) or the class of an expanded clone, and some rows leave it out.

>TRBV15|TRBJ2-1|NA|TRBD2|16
CATSSGGTLSYNEQFF
TGTGCCACCAGCAGCGGGGGGACGCTTTCCTACAATGAGCAGTTCTTC
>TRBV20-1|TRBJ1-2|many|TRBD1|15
CSASEISTGRGGYTF
TGCAGTGCTAGTGAGATCTCGACAGGGAGGGGTGGCTACACCTTC
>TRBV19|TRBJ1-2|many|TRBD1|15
CASSIWQGVDYGYTF
TGTGCCAGTAGTATTTGGCAGGGGGTGGACTATGGCTACACCTTC
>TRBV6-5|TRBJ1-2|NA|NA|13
CASTLGREGGYTF
TGTGCCAGCACCCTGGGCCGTGAGGGGGGCTACACCTTC
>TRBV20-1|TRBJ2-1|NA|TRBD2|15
CSASEPGLAANEQFF
TGCAGTGCTAGCGAACCGGGACTAGCGGCCAATGAGCAGTTCTTC
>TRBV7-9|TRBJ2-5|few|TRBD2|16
CASSSRLAGHQETQYF
TGTGCCAGCAGCTCCAGACTAGCGGGCCATCAAGAGACCCAGTACTTC
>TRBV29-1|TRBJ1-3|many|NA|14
CSVEEVTSGNTIYF
TGCAGCGTCGAGGAGGTTACTTCTGGAAACACCATATATTTT
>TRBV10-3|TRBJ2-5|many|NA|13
CAIKGQGQETQYF
TGTGCCATCAAAGGTCAGGGCCAAGAGACCCAGTACTTC
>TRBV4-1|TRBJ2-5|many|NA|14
CASSQTQGQETQYF
TGCGCCAGCAGCCAAACGCAGGGCCAAGAGACCCAGTACTTC
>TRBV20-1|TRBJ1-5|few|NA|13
CSASARGNQPQHF
TGCAGTGCTAGTGCAAGGGGCAATCAGCCCCAGCATTTT
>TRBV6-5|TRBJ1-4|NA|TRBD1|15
CASSYSGQGHAKLFF
TGTGCCAGCAGTTACTCTGGACAGGGCCATGCGAAACTGTTTTTT
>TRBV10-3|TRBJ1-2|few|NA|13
CAISLVEGYGYTF
TGTGCCATCAGTCTAGTGGAAGGGTATGGCTACACCTTC
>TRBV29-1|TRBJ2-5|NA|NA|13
CSAWSGAQETQYF
TGCAGCGCCTGGTCGGGGGCCCAAGAGACCCAGTACTTC
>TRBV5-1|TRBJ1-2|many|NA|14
CASSLGRTLDGYTF
TGCGCCAGCAGCTTGGGGCGGACCCTGGATGGCTACACCTTC
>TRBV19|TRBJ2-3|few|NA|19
CASQAGQADWRGVTDTQYF
TGTGCCAGCCAAGCAGGGCAGGCGGATTGGAGGGGGGTCACAGATACGCAGTATTTT
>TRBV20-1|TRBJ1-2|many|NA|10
CSARIYGYTF
TGCAGTGCTAGAATATATGGCTACACCTTC
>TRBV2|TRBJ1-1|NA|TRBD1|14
CASPAGQGNTEAFF
TGTGCCAGCCCGGCGGGACAGGGAAACACTGAAGCTTTCTTT
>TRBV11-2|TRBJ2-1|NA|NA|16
CASSFGNSQGLREQFF
TGTGCCAGCAGCTTCGGAAACAGTCAGGGTTTGAGGGAGCAGTTCTTC
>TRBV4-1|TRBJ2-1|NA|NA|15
CASSQDRSGYNEQFF
TGCGCCAGCAGCCAAGATCGGTCAGGGTACAATGAGCAGTTCTTC
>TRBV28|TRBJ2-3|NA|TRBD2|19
CASSSPRLAALLIPDTQYF
TGTGCCAGCAGTTCCCCCCGACTAGCGGCTCTCCTTATCCCAGATACGCAGTATTTT
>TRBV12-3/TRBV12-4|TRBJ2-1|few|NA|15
CASSLNTGPYNEQFF
TGTGCCAGCAGTTTAAACACTGGCCCCTACAATGAGCAGTTCTTC
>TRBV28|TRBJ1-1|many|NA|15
CASTIPGGGFTEAFF
TGTGCCAGCACCATACCGGGGGGGGGGTTCACTGAAGCTTTCTTT
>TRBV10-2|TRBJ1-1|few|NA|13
CASSESQTVKAFF
TGCGCCAGCAGTGAGTCCCAGACAGTGAAGGCTTTCTTT
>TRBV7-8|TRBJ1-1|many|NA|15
CASLSGQTLNTEAFF
TGTGCCAGTCTTAGCGGACAGACCCTGAACACTGAAGCTTTCTTT
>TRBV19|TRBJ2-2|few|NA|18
CASSINSGARRNTGELFF
TGTGCCAGTAGTATTAACTCAGGGGCCCGCAGGAACACCGGGGAGCTGTTTTTT
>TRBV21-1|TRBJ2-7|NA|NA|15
CVSSKEYRGPYEQYF
TGTGTCAGCAGCAAAGAGTACAGGGGGCCCTACGAGCAGTACTTC
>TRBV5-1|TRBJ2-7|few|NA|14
CASSLGQQSYEQYF
TGCGCCAGCAGCTTGGGGCAGCAGTCCTACGAGCAGTACTTC
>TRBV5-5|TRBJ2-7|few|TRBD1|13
CASSAQGAYEQYF
TGTGCCAGCAGCGCACAGGGGGCGTACGAGCAGTACTTC
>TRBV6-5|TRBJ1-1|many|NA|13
CASSYGTVTEAFF
TGTGCCAGCAGTTACGGGACGGTCACTGAAGCTTTCTTT
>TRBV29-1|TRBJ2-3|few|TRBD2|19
CSLAKPGLAGVLGTDTQYF
TGCAGCCTTGCCAAGCCGGGACTAGCGGGAGTTTTAGGTACAGATACGCAGTATTTT
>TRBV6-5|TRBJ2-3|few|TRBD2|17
CASSYLVPGGETDTQYF
TGTGCCAGCAGTTACCTGGTACCGGGAGGAGAAACAGATACGCAGTATTTT
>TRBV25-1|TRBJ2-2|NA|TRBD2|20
CASPTNQLAGDKIRTGELFF
TGTGCCAGCCCTACGAATCAACTAGCGGGAGACAAAATTCGGACCGGGGAGCTGTTTTTT
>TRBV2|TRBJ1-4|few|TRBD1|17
CASSIWGDRDGYEKLFF
TGTGCCAGCTCAATCTGGGGCGACAGGGATGGTTATGAAAAACTGTTTTTT
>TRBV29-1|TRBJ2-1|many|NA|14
CSARGIPNREEQFF
TGCAGCGCCAGGGGTATACCTAATCGGGAAGAGCAGTTCTTC
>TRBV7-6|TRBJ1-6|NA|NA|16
CASSLGLGARNSPLHF
TGTGCCAGCAGCTTAGGACTAGGGGCCCGCAATTCACCCCTCCACTTT
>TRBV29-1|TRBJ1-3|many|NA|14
CSVSKVPSGNTIYF
TGCAGCGTTTCCAAGGTTCCCTCTGGAAACACCATATATTTT
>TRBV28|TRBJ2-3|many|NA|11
CASSFLGTQYF
TGTGCCAGCAGTTTTCTTGGTACGCAGTATTTT
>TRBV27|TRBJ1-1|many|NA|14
CASSFNGGGTEAFF
TGTGCCAGCAGTTTCAACGGGGGTGGCACTGAAGCTTTCTTT
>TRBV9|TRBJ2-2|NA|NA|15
CASSGLTGNTGELFF
TGTGCCAGCAGCGGTTTGACAGGGAACACCGGGGAGCTGTTTTTT
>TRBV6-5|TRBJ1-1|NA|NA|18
CASSYYRGKGGMNTEAFF
TGTGCCAGCAGTTACTACCGCGGGAAGGGTGGAATGAACACTGAAGCTTTCTTT